This T cell receptor beta chain appears in the sequencing data of a study of tumor-infiltrating lymphocytes in primary liver carcinoma. Across the whole study: Recorded tumor stage was T1-T3 N0M0, with diameters of about 4.2 to 10 cm.

Priming with a constant-region primer yielded TCR beta cDNA from about 510 ng total RNA. Three rounds of nested multiplex PCR with slightly modified ARM-PCR produced TCR beta libraries. TCRdb used MiXCR to reprocess the multiplex PCR reads, holding one entry per CDR3 protein. The table has fewer than 350,000 distinct CDR3 sequences, about 60% seen once. Findings and caveats of the study: Relative to tumor region pairs, the tumor-adjacent and tumor-blood pairs showed overlap that was lower.

This clonotype was picked up a small number of times. Its specificity is not known. The blood RNA (from unsorted whole blood) was obtained, and germline DNA was also extracted. The sequenced material came from peripheral blood. The sequence came from a man between 40 and 49 years old with primary liver carcinoma and hepatitis B virus infection.

This chain's CDR3 is CASSSWDRARIEQYF. CDR3 in DNA: TGTGCCAGCAGTTCCTGGGACAGGGCAAGGATCGAGCAGTACTTC. This chain links TRBV28 with TRBJ2-7, with TRBD1 matching 9 bases. Germline values: CDR1 MDHEN, CDR2 SYDVKM. The CDR3 totals 15 residues. With 4 bases clipped from V and 6 bases from J, the junction kept 10 bases outside the gene matches.